This record looks at one TCR beta chain sequence and its context. Its antigen remains unidentified. The entry originates in a study of shared clonotypes between healthy human individuals. Study in general: Researchers drew samples from a couple of women and a few men aged 18 to 49. Overall study findings and caveats: Naive CD4 clonotypes were shared across a few donors at roughly 5.3%.

Donors were Caucasian adults residing in Nashville, Tennessee, USA. Measured with immunoSEQ multiplex PCR; TCRdb has only the in-frame clones, and not every one. The sample has about 1.1 million clones, about 80% seen once. The receptor's source is a man aged 18 to 35 in good health. Some clones in this sample may be carry-over from other donors' samples. Sequenced: memory CD4+ T cells from PBMCs. Subset described: CD45RA-negative fraction.

CDR3 in amino acids: CASSQVGGLETQYF. The CDR3 DNA reads TGCGCCAGCAGCCAAGTAGGGGGTCTAGAGACCCAGTACTTC. This rearrangement joins TRBV4-1 to TRBJ2-5; D might be TRBD1 (6 bases). CDR3 length equals 14 residues. V lost 1 base, J lost 4 bases, and 10 bases lay in between. Looked up from germline, CDR1 is MGHRA and CDR2 is YSYEKL.